The 21 T cell receptor beta chains below all came from one sample that was sequenced in a study of blood T cell repertoires in COVID-19. The method was immunoSEQ multiplex PCR; TCRdb's version includes in-frame clones alone and lacks a portion of them. The sample gives around 140,000 clones, 88% of which show up once; more than 2% is in the top ten. Sequencing was carried out using peripheral blood. These receptors came from a man between 65 and 79 years old with active COVID-19.

This rearrangement joins TRBV2 to TRBJ2-1, with D possibly being TRBD2 (5 bases). The germline V gene encodes CDR1 SNHLY and CDR2 FYNNEI. V was pared by 8 bases and J by 0 bases, with 11 bases between. The CDR3 consists of 14 residues. CDR3 DNA sequence: TGTGCCAGCCGTGGCGGGCCCTCCTACAATGAGCAGTTCTTC. Translation: CASRGGPSYNEQFF.

The chain recombines TRBV7-9 with TRBJ2-5; D possibly corresponds to TRBD2 (5 bases). The germline V and J ends were trimmed by 5 bases and 5 bases, with 9 bases remaining between them. Germline V gene sequence: CDR1 SEHNR, CDR2 FQNEAQ (reference sequence). The CDR3 runs to 12 residues. Here the CDR3 DNA reads TGTGCCAGCAGCACGGGGTGGGAGACCCAGTACTTC. Translation: CASSTGWETQYF.

The genes are TRBV29-1 and TRBJ2-3; TRBD2 aligns across 8 bases. CDR3 length equals 14 residues. Germline values: CDR1 SQVTM, CDR2 ANQGSEA. V dropped 7 bases and J dropped 4; count of bases not matched to a gene: 10. The chain's CDR3 is CSAEGSGRPDTQYF. CDR3 nucleotides: TGCAGCGCTGAGGGGAGCGGGAGACCAGATACGCAGTATTTT.

A few counts support this clone. The V call is TRBV5-1, the J call TRBJ1-3; D might be TRBD1 (5 bases). Germline V gives CDR1 SGHRS, CDR2 YFSETQ. CDR3 length: 17 residues. Trimming left V 4 bases short and J 5 bases short, with 22 bases between. The CDR3 is CASSLDPGTMGRNTIYF. In nucleotides, the CDR3 is TGCGCCAGCAGCCTGGACCCCGGGACTATGGGGCGAAACACCATATATTTT.

This chain links TRBV19 with TRBJ2-3, with 7 bases lining up with TRBD1. Trimming removed 1 base from V and 1 base from J; junction bases left unmatched: 5. This CDR3 spans 16 amino acids. Germline CDR1 and CDR2: LNHDA and SQIVND (reference sequence). CDR3 sequence reads: CASSIGGGKGTDTQYF. The CDR3 DNA follows: TGTGCCAGTAGTATAGGAGGGGGCAAGGGCACAGATACGCAGTATTTT. The variable domain in full, completed from reference TRBV19 and TRBJ2-3, reads DGGITQSPKYLFRKEGQNVTLSCEQNLNHDAMYWYRQDPGQGLRLIYYSQIVNDFQKGDIAEGYSVSREKKESFPLTVTSAQKNPTAFYLCASSIGGGKGTDTQYFGPGTRLTVL.

V is TRBV19 and J is TRBJ1-2, with 8 positions matching TRBD1. V shed 3 bases, J shed 11 bases, and the junction held 11 bases outside the gene matches. The CDR3 covers 14 residues. The germline V gene has CDR1 LNHDA and CDR2 SQIVND (reference sequence). The CDR3 sequence is CASSMGQALSGYTF. The CDR3 DNA is TGTGCCAGTAGTATGGGACAGGCGCTATCGGGTTACACCTTC.

The J gene is TRBJ2-1, the V gene TRBV24-1, with TRBD1 matching 8 bases. Germline V gives CDR1 KGHDR, CDR2 SFDVKD. The junction had 21 bases not matched to a gene; V was cut back by 9 bases and J by 3 bases. This CDR3 has 19 residues. This CDR3 is CATGDTGPRTGGHYNEQFF. As DNA, the CDR3 is TGTGCCACCGGGGACACCGGGCCACGAACAGGGGGACACTACAATGAGCAGTTCTTC.

CDR3 sequence (DNA): TGTGCCAGCAGCTCCCTGTCAGGGGGCACTGAAGCTTTCTTT. Translated: CASSSLSGGTEAFF. The chain recombines TRBV9 with TRBJ1-1, with 7 bases matching TRBD1. The CDR3 sequence is 14 residues long. V shed 4 bases and J 4 bases; nucleotides not matched to a gene: 7. Germline V CDR1 and CDR2: SGDLS, YYNGEE.

V usage is TRBV30 and J usage is TRBJ1-4, with a possible D match to TRBD1 (5 bases). The CDR3 length is 14 residues. Per germline, CDR1 GTSNPN and CDR2 SVGIG (reference sequence). With 0 bases removed from V and 8 bases from J, the gap between germline ends came to 13 bases. The CDR3 coding sequence is TGTGCCTGGAGTGTGGGAGGGGAGGCGGAAAAACTGTTTTTT. Translating gives CAWSVGGEAEKLFF.

The rearrangement uses TRBV14 and TRBJ2-7; 9 bases line up with TRBD1. The length of the CDR3 is 15 residues. Germline V CDR1 and CDR2: SGHDN, FVKESK. V was clipped by 2 bases and J by 6 bases; unmatched bases: 8. This CDR3 reads CASSQQRDRASEQYF. The CDR3 DNA follows: TGTGCCAGCAGCCAACAACGGGACAGGGCATCCGAGCAGTACTTC. Full variable domain (rest looked up from reference TRBV14 and TRBJ2-7): EAGVTQFPSHSVIEKGQTVTLRCDPISGHDNLYWYRRVMGKEIKFLLHFVKESKQDESGMPNNRFLAERTGGTYSTLKVQPAELEDSGVYFCASSQQRDRASEQYFGPGTRLTVT.

V usage is TRBV27 and J usage is TRBJ2-1; D is unresolved. The V end lost 4 bases, the J end lost 0 bases, and 10 bases lay between the germline ends. In germline, CDR1 is MNHEY, CDR2 SMNVEV (reference sequence). The CDR3 is 15 amino acids. The CDR3 DNA reads TGTGCCAGCAGTTCAGCGTCAAGCTCCTACAATGAGCAGTTCTTC. Amino acids: CASSSASSSYNEQFF.

The rearrangement links TRBV27 to TRBJ2-7; 10 nucleotides line up with TRBD1. Germline V gene sequence: CDR1 MNHEY, CDR2 SMNVEV (reference sequence). This CDR3 comprises 14 residues. The V segment lost 6 bases and the J segment 5 bases; nucleotides outside the gene matches: 7. The CDR3: CASSDRGPSDEQYF. In nucleotides, the CDR3 is TGTGCCAGCAGCGACAGGGGGCCTTCTGACGAGCAGTACTTC.

The chain combines TRBV28 with TRBJ1-1, with D maybe TRBD1 (5 bases). V dropped 6 bases and J dropped 6 bases, with 11 bases sitting between them. CDR1 and CDR2 from the germline V gene are MDHEN and SYDVKM. This CDR3 is built from 12 residues. CDR3 region: CASRPLGPEAFF. In DNA, the CDR3 is TGTGCCAGCAGGCCACTGGGGCCTGAAGCTTTCTTT.

The V and J genes are TRBV19 and TRBJ2-1, with 10 bases aligning to TRBD2. Trimming cost V 5 bases and J 3 bases; bases outside gene matches: 4. Germline V gene lookup returns CDR1 LNHDA and CDR2 SQIVND (reference sequence). The CDR3 totals 15 residues. CDR3 coding DNA: TGTGCCAGTAGTCCCGCTAGCGGGGGCTACAATGAGCAGTTCTTC. This encodes CASSPASGGYNEQFF.

This clone was counted once. The chain employs TRBV6-5 and TRBJ1-2; maybe TRBD1 (5 bases). Trimming cost V 0 bases and J 7 bases, with 12 bases left between them. The CDR3 sequence is 14 residues long. CDR1 MNHEY and CDR2 SVGAGI come from the germline V gene. The DNA for the CDR3 is TGTGCCAGCAGTTACTCGGCGGGGCAGGCTGGCTACACCTTC. This translates into CASSYSAGQAGYTF.

The CDR3 DNA follows: TGTGCCAGCTCAGGGGGCACAGATACGCAGTATTTT. Amino acid sequence: CASSGGTDTQYF. The rearrangement joins TRBV6-6 to TRBJ2-3; tentative D call: TRBD1 (6 bases). V lost 8 bases and J lost 1, with 7 bases in between. CDR3 length: 12 residues. CDR1 MNHNY and CDR2 SVGAGI come from the germline V gene (reference sequence).

This clone came up once. The chain combines TRBV10-3 with TRBJ1-2; TRBD1 might be the D (5 bases). CDR1 is ENHRY and CDR2 is SYGVKD in the germline V gene. The CDR3 runs 15 residues. With 3 bases removed from V and 4 bases from J, the gap between germline ends came to 15 bases. In DNA, the CDR3 is TGTGCCATCAGTGAATCCGACAGTCTAATCTATGGCTACACCTTC. Translating gives CAISESDSLIYGYTF.

The chain uses TRBV24-1 and TRBJ2-3, with D perhaps TRBD2 (6 bases). CDR1 and CDR2 (germline): KGHDR, SFDVKD. This CDR3 is built from 16 residues. Trimming removed 1 base from V and 4 bases from J, with 14 bases in between. In DNA, the CDR3 is TGTGCCACCAGTGATTTTGGGGGTCGGGGGTCAGATACGCAGTATTTT. This translates into CATSDFGGRGSDTQYF.

The rearrangement links TRBV29-1 to TRBJ2-7; 9 bases match TRBD1. The CDR3 has 14 amino acids. V lost 5 bases and J lost 4; bases outside the gene matches: 9. Germline assignment: CDR1 SQVTM and CDR2 ANQGSEA. CDR3 region: CSVTTGTGFYEQYF. The CDR3 bases are TGCAGCGTTACTACCGGGACAGGGTTTTACGAGCAGTACTTC.

The chain joins TRBV11-2 to TRBJ1-1, with 9 bases fitting TRBD1. Trimming at V came to 4 bases and at J to 10 bases, leaving 10 bases not matched to a gene. This CDR3 is 14 amino acids long. Germline CDR1 is SGHAT and CDR2 is FQNNGV. CDR3 sequence (DNA): TGTGCCAGCAGCTCCGCGGGACAGGGAGTCGGAGCTTTCTTT. Translating it yields CASSSAGQGVGAFF.

This chain connects TRBV11-3 to TRBJ1-1; D gene ambiguous. Trimming stripped 1 base from V and 0 bases from J, with 3 bases between. Germline loops: CDR1 SGHNT, CDR2 YENEEA. CDR3 length: 13 residues. The CDR3 spells CASSLGLNTEAFF. CDR3 DNA: TGTGCCAGCAGCTTAGGGCTGAACACTGAAGCTTTCTTT.